These 6 T cell receptor beta chains came from one sample sequenced in a study of blood T cell repertoires in COVID-19. TCRdb's copy holds only in-frame clones and misses some; the assay was immunoSEQ multiplex PCR. The sample records a few hundred thousand clones, around four fifths being singletons. Material for sequencing was PBMCs or T cells enriched from blood (not recorded which). The receptors were gathered from a man aged 35 to 55 who had recovered from COVID-19.

The genes are TRBV30 and TRBJ2-7; the D gene is possibly TRBD1 (6 bases). Germline V gene sequence: CDR1 GTSNPN, CDR2 SVGIG (reference sequence). V lost 5 bases and J 4 bases, leaving 12 bases between the germline ends. The CDR3 has 12 amino acids. In DNA form, the CDR3 reads TGTGCCTGGGCCGTGGGGGCGTACGAGCAGTACTTC. This sequence encodes CAWAVGAYEQYF.

The chain recombines TRBV6-5 with TRBJ1-5, with D possibly being TRBD1 (5 bases). In germline, CDR1 is MNHEY, CDR2 SVGAGI. The germline V and J ends were trimmed by 9 bases and 2 bases, with 14 bases remaining between them. This CDR3 region has 14 residues. CDR3 DNA: TGTGCCAGTCTCAGGGTAGTGGGCAATCAGCCCCAGCATTTT. Its translation: CASLRVVGNQPQHF.

The chain carries TRBV7-2 and TRBJ2-6; D gene unclear. This CDR3 spans 15 amino acids. CDR1 is SGHTA, CDR2 FQGNSA, per germline. The germline V and J ends were trimmed by 3 bases and 0 bases, with 6 bases remaining between them. The DNA for the CDR3 is TGTGCCAGCAGCTTCTACGGCTCTGGGGCCAACGTCCTGACTTTC. As protein: CASSFYGSGANVLTF.

The V and J genes are TRBV7-9 and TRBJ2-2; the D gene is possibly TRBD2 (5 bases). The CDR3 extends over 15 amino acids. The germline CDR1 and CDR2 sequences are SEHNR and FQNEAQ (reference sequence). Deletions cut 5 bases from V and 7 bases from J, with 17 bases between. The CDR3 is CASSRGLVGGGELFF. For the CDR3, the DNA is TGTGCCAGCAGCCGTGGACTCGTAGGAGGCGGGGAGCTGTTTTTT.

This sequence joins TRBV5-1 and TRBJ1-2; 11 bases line up with TRBD1. The V gene end was trimmed by 0 bases and the J gene end by 4 bases; junction bases not matched to a gene: 11. CDR3 size: 18 residues. Germline assignment: CDR1 SGHRS and CDR2 YFSETQ. CDR3 amino acids: CASSLAGTGGEVGYGYTF. The CDR3 coding sequence is TGCGCCAGCAGCTTGGCGGGGACAGGGGGAGAGGTTGGCTATGGCTACACCTTC.

This clone came up a few times. The chain is built from TRBV5-1 and TRBJ1-1, with a tentative D call TRBD1 (6 bases). CDR1 is SGHRS, CDR2 YFSETQ, per germline. V was cut by 9 bases and J by 1 base, with 13 bases left in between. The CDR3 sequence is 13 residues long. Here the CDR3 reads CATKGQPNTEAFF. The CDR3 nucleotides read TGCGCCACAAAGGGACAACCGAACACTGAAGCTTTCTTT.